A selection of T cell receptor beta chains follows, all from one sample in a study of identical twins. TCRdb reprocessed the 5' RACE reads with MiXCR, giving one entry per CDR3 protein. The table shows about 790,000 distinct CDR3 sequences, with 18% occurring only once. These data also featured in a second study, about T cells expressing NK-cell markers.

Sequencing was done on a sample of PBMCs. These receptors were collected from a woman aged 18-29 years in good health. The CDR3 runs from the conserved cysteine through the conserved F or W. D genes are given only for firm matches. Size tells how often a clone was seen (once, few, many) or the class of an expanded clone, and some rows leave it out.

abundance	j_gene	d_gene	v_gene	CDR3aa	CDR3nt
few	TRBJ2-1	-	TRBV27	CASASGRGSEQFF	TGTGCCAGCGCTTCCGGGAGAGGAAGTGAGCAGTTCTTC
many	TRBJ1-2	-	TRBV12-3/TRBV12-4	CASVEATNYGYTF	TGTGCCAGCGTGGAGGCTACCAACTATGGCTACACCTTC
few	TRBJ2-1	-	TRBV12-3/TRBV12-4	CASSLGTAHNEQFF	TGTGCCAGCAGTTTAGGGACTGCGCACAATGAGCAGTTCTTC
few	TRBJ1-2	-	TRBV12-3/TRBV12-4	CASSFGIGGYGYTF	TGTGCCAGCAGTTTTGGGATTGGAGGCTATGGCTACACCTTC
many	TRBJ1-2	TRBD1	TRBV12-3/TRBV12-4	CASSLWQGDGYTF	TGTGCCAGCAGTTTGTGGCAGGGGGATGGCTACACCTTC
-	TRBJ1-1	-	TRBV7-9	CASSPPARLNTEAFF	TGTGCCAGCAGCCCCCCCGCCAGGTTGAACACTGAAGCTTTCTTT
-	TRBJ2-1	-	TRBV5-1	CASSSTGDSYNEQFF	TGCGCCAGCAGCTCAACAGGAGACTCCTACAATGAGCAGTTCTTC
-	TRBJ1-1	-	TRBV12-3/TRBV12-4	CASSLAVGKNTEAFF	TGTGCCAGCAGTTTAGCGGTGGGTAAGAACACTGAAGCTTTCTTT
-	TRBJ2-3	TRBD2	TRBV7-2	CASSRTSGMITDTQYF	TGTGCCAGCAGCCGTACTAGCGGGATGATCACAGATACGCAGTATTTT
-	TRBJ2-7	TRBD1	TRBV28	CASSTVGGHSYEQYF	TGTGCCAGCAGCACTGTAGGGGGCCACTCCTACGAGCAGTACTTC
-	TRBJ1-1	-	TRBV4-3	CATSLTASTEAFF	TGCGCCACCAGTCTAACAGCTAGCACTGAAGCTTTCTTT
-	TRBJ1-2	-	TRBV5-1	CASSLDGSEFYGYTF	TGCGCCAGCAGCTTGGATGGCAGCGAATTCTATGGCTACACCTTC
-	TRBJ2-6	-	TRBV20-1	CSAQSSGANVLTF	TGCAGTGCTCAGAGCTCTGGGGCCAACGTCCTGACTTTC
-	TRBJ2-3	-	TRBV20-1	CSASNRGLSTDTQYF	TGCAGTGCTTCGAATAGGGGTTTGAGCACAGATACGCAGTATTTT
few	TRBJ2-1	-	TRBV29-1	CSAKRVGNEQFF	TGCAGCGCTAAGCGGGTTGGGAATGAGCAGTTCTTC
-	TRBJ2-3	TRBD2	TRBV20-1	CSAKPGGDTQYF	TGCAGTGCTAAGCCGGGGGGAGATACGCAGTATTTT
few	TRBJ1-6	-	TRBV3-1	CASSRNRDSPLHF	TGTGCCAGCAGCCGCAACAGGGATTCACCCCTCCACTTT
few	TRBJ2-7	-	TRBV18	CASSPGRAIYEQYF	TGTGCCAGCTCACCGGGACGGGCGATCTACGAGCAGTACTTC